One and the same sample provided the 19 T cell receptor beta chains below, sequenced in a study of T cell responses to AZD1222 COVID-19 vaccine. Only in-frame clones appear in the TCRdb table, and some are missing; sequencing was by immunoSEQ multiplex PCR. Of some 60,000 clones in the sample, 65% to 90% were seen once. Sequencing used peripheral blood, obtained 28 days after the second AZD1222 dose. The receptors were gathered from an adult who received the AZD1222 COVID-19 vaccine.

The gene calls are TRBV28 and TRBJ2-7; possibly TRBD1 for D (5 bases). In germline, CDR1 is MDHEN, CDR2 SYDVKM. The V and J ends lost 7 bases and 2 bases respectively, with 15 bases between them. This CDR3 is built from 14 residues. The CDR3 coding sequence is TGTGCCAGCAATACCCCAAGCAGGGCCTACGAGCAGTACTTC. Amino acid sequence: CASNTPSRAYEQYF.

V is TRBV5-1 and J is TRBJ2-3; D perhaps matches TRBD1 (6 bases). Germline V gene data show CDR1 as SGHRS and CDR2 as YFSETQ. Trimming stripped 0 bases from V and 2 bases from J, with 10 bases between. The CDR3 consists of 15 residues. In DNA, the CDR3 is TGCGCCAGCAGCTTGGGACAGGTCTCCACAGATACGCAGTATTTT. This gives the protein CASSLGQVSTDTQYF.

The chain combines TRBV7-2 with TRBJ1-2; a possible D gene is TRBD1 (5 bases). The CDR3 loop spans 14 amino acids. Trimming left V 6 bases short and J 0 bases short, with 11 bases between. Germline lookup yields CDR1 SGHTA and CDR2 FQGNSA. The CDR3 here is CASSLGVANYGYTF. The CDR3 DNA follows: TGTGCCAGCAGTCTGGGGGTAGCTAACTATGGCTACACCTTC. The complete variable domain, with remaining parts taken from reference TRBV7-2 and TRBJ1-2, reads GAGVSQSPSNKVTEKGKDVELRCDPISGHTALYWYRQSLGQGLEFLIYFQGNSAPDKSGLPSDRFSAERTGGSVSTLTIQRTQQEDSAVYLCASSLGVANYGYTFGSGTRLTVV.

The V call is TRBV6-5, the J call TRBJ1-2; the D is unclear. Germline lookup yields CDR1 MNHEY and CDR2 SVGAGI. The CDR3 sequence is 14 residues long. Between the trimmed V and J ends, which lost 0 bases and 1 base, there was a span of 6 bases. The CDR3 nucleotides read TGTGCCAGCAGTTACTCGAGTTTTAACTATGGCTACACCTTC. Protein product: CASSYSSFNYGYTF.

V gene TRBV5-1 combines with J gene TRBJ2-5; 8 bases match TRBD1. Trimming took 3 bases from V and 2 from J; bases not matched to a gene: 6. The CDR3 has 15 residues. Germline V gene data show CDR1 as SGHRS and CDR2 as YFSETQ. The CDR3 region has the DNA TGCGCCAGCAGCTCGACAGGGGCCGTACAAGAGACCCAGTACTTC. Amino acids: CASSSTGAVQETQYF.

The V gene is TRBV28, the J gene TRBJ2-2; D may be TRBD1 or TRBD2 (5 bases each). Germline V gene data show CDR1 as MDHEN and CDR2 as SYDVKM. Trimming shortened V by 6 bases and J by 0 bases, and 11 bases separated the two germline ends. The CDR3 is 15 residues long. CDR3 DNA sequence: TGTGCCAGCAGGTACCGGGACCCGAACACCGGGGAGCTGTTTTTT. Its protein is CASRYRDPNTGELFF.

The rearrangement joins TRBV19 to TRBJ2-3; D not resolved. V dropped 4 bases and J dropped 0 bases, with 5 bases sitting between them. The CDR3 is 13 amino acids. Germline V lookup: CDR1 LNHDA, CDR2 SQIVND (reference sequence). CDR3 sequence (DNA): TGTGCCAGTAGTAGTATAAGCACAGATACGCAGTATTTT. Residues: CASSSISTDTQYF.

V is TRBV6-5 and J is TRBJ2-7, with 12 nucleotides matching TRBD2. There are 15 residues in the CDR3. With 7 bases clipped from V and 2 bases from J, the junction kept 6 bases outside the gene matches. Germline V gene data show CDR1 as MNHEY and CDR2 as SVGAGI. CDR3 sequence (DNA): TGTGCCAGCACCGATTCTAGCGGGGGGGCCTACGAGCAGTACTTC. Protein product: CASTDSSGGAYEQYF.

The gene calls are TRBV18 and TRBJ1-4; D unresolved. V was clipped by 3 bases and J by 7 bases, with 18 bases between them. This CDR3 is 16 amino acids long. The V gene's germline CDR1 is KGHSH and CDR2 LQKENI. The DNA for the CDR3 is TGTGCCAGCTCACCGGGCCAGGAGGACTTCATTGAAAAACTGTTTTTT. Its protein product is CASSPGQEDFIEKLFF.

The rearrangement links TRBV5-4 to TRBJ2-5; D not resolved. The CDR3 extends over 14 amino acids. The V gene's germline CDR1 is SGHNT and CDR2 YYREEE (reference sequence). The ends were cut back, 1 base at V and 7 bases at J, with 14 bases in the middle. Here the CDR3 reads CASSLLGTSPTQYF. CDR3 DNA: TGTGCCAGCAGCTTGCTCGGCACCAGTCCGACCCAGTACTTC.

V and J are TRBV4-1 and TRBJ1-5; weak D call: TRBD1 (5 bases). Trimming left V 2 bases short and J 4 bases short, with 15 bases between. The length of the CDR3 is 16 residues. CDR1 and CDR2 (germline): MGHRA, YSYEKL. DNA for the CDR3: TGCGCCAGCAGCCAACACGGGGCAGGGCGAAATCAGCCCCAGCATTTT. Amino acids: CASSQHGAGRNQPQHF.

The rearrangement joins TRBV10-3 to TRBJ2-1; D is uncertain. The CDR3 has 14 residues. Germline V gene lookup returns CDR1 ENHRY and CDR2 SYGVKD. Between the trimmed V and J ends, which lost 11 bases and 0 bases, there was a span of 14 bases. This CDR3 reads CASPPESSYNEQFF. The CDR3 DNA reads as TGTGCCTCGCCTCCGGAGAGCTCCTACAATGAGCAGTTCTTC.

This rearrangement joins TRBV3-1 (or the pseudogene TRBV3-2) to TRBJ1-2, with D maybe TRBD1 (6 bases). CDR1 and CDR2 from the germline V gene are LGHDT and YNNKEL (reference sequence). The CDR3 has 14 amino acids. V lost 4 bases and J 1 base, leaving 10 bases between the germline ends. The CDR3 nucleotides read TGTGCCAGCAGCCTCAGGGGCATTAACTATGGCTACACCTTC. It codes for CASSLRGINYGYTF.

V and J are TRBV7-9 and TRBJ2-1, with TRBD2 identical over 8 bases. This CDR3 is 18 amino acids long. Trimming at V came to 5 bases and at J to 1 base, leaving 13 bases not matched to a gene. Looked up from germline, CDR1 is SEHNR and CDR2 is FQNEAQ (reference sequence). Here the CDR3 DNA reads TGTGCCAGCAGCAGCTTGCGGGGGGACCCTAATTCCTACAATGAGCAGTTCTTC. As protein: CASSSLRGDPNSYNEQFF.

About this clone: Mismatch with germline at one junction end may stem from a read error. The V gene is TRBV7-2, the J gene TRBJ2-7, with 7 bases aligning to TRBD2. The CDR3 loop spans 12 amino acids. Germline lookup yields CDR1 SGHTA and CDR2 FQGNSA. CDR3: CASSLHSRQGGF. Written as DNA, the CDR3 is TGTGCCAGCAGCTTACATTCAAGGCAGGGAGGGTTC.

This clone was seen a handful of times. This sequence joins TRBV5-5 and TRBJ2-1; the match to TRBD2 covers 9 bases. The CDR3 is made up of 16 amino acids. Trimming took 0 bases from V and 9 from J; bases not matched to a gene: 10. Germline values: CDR1 SGHKS, CDR2 YYEKEE (reference sequence). The CDR3 region has the DNA TGTGCCAGCAGCTTGGTAGCGGGGGCCATCTTCGGTGAGCAGTTCTTC. Its protein product is CASSLVAGAIFGEQFF.

The chain combines TRBV20-1 with TRBJ1-2; no reliable D call. Germline values: CDR1 DFQATT, CDR2 SNEGSKA (reference sequence). CDR3 length equals 10 residues. V gave up 3 bases and J gave up 8 bases, with 7 bases separating them. The CDR3 DNA reads TGCAGTGCTAGCCCATCCGGCTACACCTTC. It codes for CSASPSGYTF.

The CDR3 DNA sequence: TGTGCCAGCAGCCAGGGGTCGACTCAGCCCCAGCATTTT. It specifies CASSQGSTQPQHF. The V gene is TRBV3-1 (or the pseudogene TRBV3-2), the J gene TRBJ1-5; D gene ambiguous. Trimming took off 3 bases at V and 6 bases at J, with 9 bases between the two ends. Germline assignment: CDR1 LGHDT and CDR2 YNNKEL (reference sequence). The CDR3 has 13 amino acids.

The chain employs TRBV28 and TRBJ1-2; unclear D gene. The CDR3 extends over 11 amino acids. V was cut by 11 bases and J by 4 bases, with 11 bases left in between. The V gene's germline CDR1 is MDHEN and CDR2 SYDVKM. DNA of the CDR3: TGTGCCGCCCGGTCGAGCTATGGCTACACCTTC. Residues: CAARSSYGYTF.